The 19 T cell receptor beta chains listed next were all sequenced from one sample in a study of shared clonotypes between healthy human individuals. Generated by immunoSEQ multiplex PCR, the TCRdb table keeps only in-frame clones and is missing some. The data show 2.5 million or so clones, 90% to 95% seen once. Sequenced input: naive CD4+ T cells sorted from blood. Subset: CD45RA+ positively selected. The origin of the receptors is a man between 18 and 35 years old in good health.

A note on this clone: Other DNA variants within this sample encode the same CDR3. The chain uses TRBV5-1 and TRBJ2-5, with D perhaps matching TRBD2 (5 bases). V lost 4 bases to trimming and J lost 1 base, with 8 bases between them. Per the germline V gene, CDR1 is SGHRS and CDR2 is YFSETQ. The CDR3 contains 13 residues. The CDR3, as DNA: TGCGCCAGCAGCGGCGGGTCCCAAGAGACCCAGTACTTC. Translating gives CASSGGSQETQYF.

The chain links TRBV6-5 to TRBJ1-4; TRBD1 matches at 8 bases. The CDR3 extends over 13 amino acids. The ends lost 5 bases at V and 13 bases at J; junction bases unmatched: 9. Germline CDR1 is MNHEY and CDR2 is SVGAGI. The CDR3 DNA sequence: TGTGCCAGCAGTGACACAGGGGGAGTCGGACTGTTTTTT. Translation: CASSDTGGVGLFF.

This chain joins TRBV2 and TRBJ1-4; no reliable D call. V was shortened by 7 bases and J by 4 bases, with 13 bases between the two germline ends. This CDR3 has 14 amino acids. The germline CDR1 and CDR2 sequences are SNHLY and FYNNEI. CDR3 sequence: CASIRERFNEKLFF. CDR3 coding DNA: TGTGCCAGCATAAGAGAGAGGTTTAATGAAAAACTGTTTTTT.

This clone was recorded only once. The chain has TRBV18 and TRBJ1-5; D unclear. Trimming stripped 6 bases from V and 5 bases from J, with 17 bases between. The CDR3 runs to 15 residues. CDR1 and CDR2 from the germline V gene are KGHSH and LQKENI. In nucleotides, the CDR3 is TGTGCCAGCTCCCAGAATCGGCAGCCGTATCAGCCCCAGCATTTT. Protein sequence: CASSQNRQPYQPQHF.

This rearrangement joins TRBV29-1 to TRBJ2-5, with 11 nucleotides matching TRBD2. V dropped 2 bases and J dropped 2; count of bases not matched to a gene: 4. This CDR3 has 15 residues. Germline CDR1 and CDR2: SQVTM and ANQGSEA. DNA of the CDR3: TGCAGCGTTGAATGGCTAGCGGGGGGTCAAGAGACCCAGTACTTC. This codes for CSVEWLAGGQETQYF.

V is TRBV19 and J is TRBJ1-2; TRBD1 is a possible D gene (6 bases). Trimming removed 7 bases at V and 4 bases at J, with 10 bases between. Germline lookup yields CDR1 LNHDA and CDR2 SQIVND (reference sequence). The CDR3 is 12 residues long. The CDR3 DNA follows: TGTGCCAGTACTCAGGACAGCTATGGCTACACCTTC. It is translated as CASTQDSYGYTF.

The chain carries TRBV6-1 and TRBJ2-5; D assignment may be TRBD1 or TRBD2 (5 bases each). CDR3 length equals 14 residues. The V end was cut by 4 bases, the J end by 2 bases, with 11 bases between. The germline CDR1 and CDR2 sequences are MNHNS and SASEGT. CDR3 coding DNA: TGTGCCAGCAGTGTGGGGGTCTTACAAGAGACCCAGTACTTC. Translated, it gives CASSVGVLQETQYF.

Concerning this clone: This sample also contains other DNA sequences that code for the same CDR3. This chain connects TRBV7-2 to TRBJ1-6; D is uncertain. Trimming removed 3 bases at V and 8 bases at J, with 5 bases between. Germline CDR1 is SGHTA and CDR2 is FQGNSA. The CDR3 is 12 residues long. This chain's CDR3 is CASSFSHSPLHF. CDR3 coding DNA: TGTGCCAGCAGCTTTTCCCATTCACCCCTCCACTTT.

V gene TRBV19 combines with J gene TRBJ2-1; the D is unclear. The germline V gene has CDR1 LNHDA and CDR2 SQIVND (reference sequence). This CDR3 has 15 amino acids. Trimming removed 0 bases from V and 3 bases from J, with 9 bases in between. This CDR3 is CASSIEGKNYNEQFF. Here the CDR3 DNA reads TGTGCCAGTAGTATAGAAGGGAAAAACTACAATGAGCAGTTCTTC.

This clone was counted once. The V gene is TRBV6-5, the J gene TRBJ2-7; D possibly corresponds to TRBD1 (6 bases). V lost 6 bases and J lost 3, with 12 bases in between. Per germline, CDR1 MNHEY and CDR2 SVGAGI. CDR3 length equals 13 residues. CDR3 sequence (DNA): TGTGCCAGCAGCACAGACAGGCGCTACGAGCAGTACTTC. It translates to CASSTDRRYEQYF.

This chain uses TRBV7-9 with TRBJ2-2; D is ambiguous. The CDR3 consists of 16 residues. The germline CDR1 and CDR2 sequences are SEHNR and FQNEAQ (reference sequence). The germline V and J ends were trimmed by 0 bases and 1 base, with 9 bases remaining between them. The CDR3 protein is CASSLATGLNTGELFF. The CDR3 DNA reads as TGTGCCAGCAGCTTAGCAACGGGTTTGAACACCGGGGAGCTGTTTTTT.

The CDR3 DNA reads TGTGCCATCAGTCGACAGCTCTCTGGGGCCAACGTCCTGACTTTC. Protein: CAISRQLSGANVLTF. The chain uses TRBV10-3 and TRBJ2-6; possibly TRBD1 for D (5 bases). V was cut by 5 bases and J by 0 bases, with 8 bases left in between. The CDR3 runs 15 residues. CDR1 is ENHRY and CDR2 is SYGVKD in the germline V gene.

The chain uses TRBV9 and TRBJ2-1; D gene ambiguous. Trimming removed 1 base at V and 2 bases at J, with 13 bases between. CDR1 SGDLS and CDR2 YYNGEE come from the germline V gene. There are 16 residues in the CDR3. CDR3 amino acids: CASSVTGTFTYNEQFF. The DNA for the CDR3 is TGTGCCAGCAGCGTAACGGGCACCTTTACCTACAATGAGCAGTTCTTC.

Of note for this clone: Other nucleotide sequences from this sample produce the same CDR3. This chain connects TRBV6-1 to TRBJ1-2; 8 bases line up with TRBD1. J gave up 4 bases and V 6 bases, and 4 bases lay outside the gene matches. Germline CDR1 is MNHNS and CDR2 is SASEGT. The CDR3 contains 13 residues. CDR3 in amino acids: CASRGTGPYGYTF. As DNA, the CDR3 is TGTGCCAGCAGAGGGACAGGCCCCTATGGCTACACCTTC.

This clone has only one observation. The genes are TRBV15 and TRBJ1-1; D might be TRBD1 (5 bases). Germline CDR1 reads LNHNV; CDR2 reads YYDKDF (reference sequence). There are 15 residues in the CDR3. The V end lost 5 bases, the J end lost 0 bases, and 13 bases lay between the germline ends. This CDR3 is CATSARQTMNTEAFF. The DNA for the CDR3 is TGTGCCACCAGCGCCCGACAGACCATGAACACTGAAGCTTTCTTT.

This chain links TRBV6-5 with TRBJ1-2; 7 bases are a match to TRBD1. This CDR3 contains 12 residues. Unmatched junction bases numbered 2, after V lost 2 bases and J lost 8 bases. Germline V gene lookup returns CDR1 MNHEY and CDR2 SVGAGI. The DNA of the CDR3 is TGTGCCAGCAGTTACGACAGGGCGGGCTACACCTTC. As protein: CASSYDRAGYTF.

This sequence joins TRBV9 and TRBJ1-2; D gene unclear. The germline V gene encodes CDR1 SGDLS and CDR2 YYNGEE. V lost 4 bases and J 0 bases, leaving 10 bases between the germline ends. CDR3 length: 14 residues. The CDR3 reads CASSIGAPNYGYTF. In nucleotides, the CDR3 is TGTGCCAGCAGCATCGGAGCCCCTAACTATGGCTACACCTTC.

This clone showed up just once. This chain connects TRBV7-2 to TRBJ2-1, with D possibly matching TRBD2 (6 bases). The length of the CDR3 is 15 residues. CDR1 SGHTA and CDR2 FQGNSA come from the germline V gene. V gave up 7 bases and J gave up 4 bases, with 17 bases separating them. CDR3 nucleotide sequence: TGTGCCAGCACCCTACGGGCTAGCGCGTACAATGAGCAGTTCTTC. It yields the protein CASTLRASAYNEQFF. Variable domain in full (rest from reference TRBV7-2 and TRBJ2-1): GAGVSQSPSNKVTEKGKDVELRCDPISGHTALYWYRQSLGQGLEFLIYFQGNSAPDKSGLPSDRFSAERTGGSVSTLTIQRTQQEDSAVYLCASTLRASAYNEQFFGPGTRLTVL.

V usage is TRBV28 and J usage is TRBJ2-7, with D unclear. Germline CDR1 is MDHEN and CDR2 is SYDVKM. The V end was cut by 6 bases, the J end by 0 bases, with 21 bases between. The CDR3 is 17 residues long. CDR3 protein: CASSHPLTLQSSYEQYF. The CDR3 region has the DNA TGTGCCAGCAGCCACCCCCTGACACTTCAGAGCTCCTACGAGCAGTACTTC. Full variable domain (missing parts from reference TRBV28 and TRBJ2-7): DVKVTQSSRYLVKRTGEKVFLECVQDMDHENMFWYRQDPGLGLRLIYFSYDVKMKEKGDIPEGYSVSREKKERFSLILESASTNQTSMYLCASSHPLTLQSSYEQYFGPGTRLTVT.